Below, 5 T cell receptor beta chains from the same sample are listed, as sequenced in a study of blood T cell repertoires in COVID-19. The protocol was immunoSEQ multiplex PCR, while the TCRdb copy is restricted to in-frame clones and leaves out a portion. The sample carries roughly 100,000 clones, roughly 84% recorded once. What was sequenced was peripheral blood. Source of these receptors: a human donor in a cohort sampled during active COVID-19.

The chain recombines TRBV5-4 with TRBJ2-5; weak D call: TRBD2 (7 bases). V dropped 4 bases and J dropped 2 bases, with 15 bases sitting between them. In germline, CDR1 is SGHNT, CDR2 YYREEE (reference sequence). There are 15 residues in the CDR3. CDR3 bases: TGTGCCAGCAGCGCATCGGGGGGCTGGCAAGAGACCCAGTACTTC. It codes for CASSASGGWQETQYF. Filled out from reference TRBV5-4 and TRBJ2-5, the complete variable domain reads ETGVTQSPTHLIKTRGQQVTLRCSSQSGHNTVSWYQQALGQGPQFIFQYYREEENGRGNFPPRFSGLQFPNYSSELNVNALELDDSALYLCASSASGGWQETQYFGPGTRLLVL.

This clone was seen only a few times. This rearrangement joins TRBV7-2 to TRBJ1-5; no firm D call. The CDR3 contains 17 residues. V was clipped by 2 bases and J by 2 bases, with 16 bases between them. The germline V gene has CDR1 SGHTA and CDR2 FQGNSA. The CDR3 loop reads CASSLRVGNIGNQPQHF. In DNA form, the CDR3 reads TGTGCCAGCAGCTTAAGAGTCGGGAATATCGGCAATCAGCCCCAGCATTTT.

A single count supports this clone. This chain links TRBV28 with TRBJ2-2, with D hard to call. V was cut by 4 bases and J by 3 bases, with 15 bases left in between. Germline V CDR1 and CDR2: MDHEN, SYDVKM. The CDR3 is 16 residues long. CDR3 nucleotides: TGTGCCAGCAGTTCCCCCCATGAGCCCCACACCGGGGAGCTGTTTTTT. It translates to CASSSPHEPHTGELFF.

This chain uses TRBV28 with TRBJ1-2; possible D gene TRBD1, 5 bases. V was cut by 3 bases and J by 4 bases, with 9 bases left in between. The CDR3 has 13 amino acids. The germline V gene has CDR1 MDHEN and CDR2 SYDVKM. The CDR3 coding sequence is TGTGCCAGCAGTTTTTCCGGGGGCTATGGCTACACCTTC. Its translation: CASSFSGGYGYTF.

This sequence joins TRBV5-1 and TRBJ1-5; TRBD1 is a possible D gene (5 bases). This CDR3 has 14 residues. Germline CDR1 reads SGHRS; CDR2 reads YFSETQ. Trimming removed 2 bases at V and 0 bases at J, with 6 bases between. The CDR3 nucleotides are TGCGCCAGCAGCTTAGGGGCTAGCAATCAGCCCCAGCATTTT. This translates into CASSLGASNQPQHF.